The 9 T cell receptor beta chains below were found in one sample sequenced in a study of cytomegalovirus exposure and HLA in healthy donors. The PCR ran on 60 Vbeta and 13 Jbeta primers. The table came from immunoSEQ multiplex PCR; TCRdb's copy has only in-frame clones and leaves some out. Counted here are roughly 200,000 clones, roughly 80% occurring once; the ten biggest clones make up approximately 2.9%. The sequenced sample was PBMCs. These receptor sequences come from a man aged 30-40 years in good health and CMV-seronegative.

The genes are TRBV27 and TRBJ2-2; 11 bases line up with TRBD2. The V and J ends lost 6 bases and 4 bases, in that order; junction bases with no gene match: 13. The CDR3 covers 18 residues. Germline CDR1 is MNHEY and CDR2 is SMNVEV (reference sequence). The CDR3 coding sequence is TGTGCCAGCAGCCCAATGTTATTAGCGGGGGGGCCCACCGGGGAGCTGTTTTTT. This encodes CASSPMLLAGGPTGELFF.

There are a few counts of this clone. The V gene is TRBV6-1, the J gene TRBJ1-1; D may be TRBD1 (6 bases). V was clipped by 6 bases and J by 10 bases, with 21 bases between them. Germline CDR1 and CDR2: MNHNS and SASEGT. This CDR3 is built from 14 residues. The CDR3 DNA follows: TGTGCCAGCAGCCTCGATAACAGGGCCCAGGGAGCTTTCTTT. This encodes CASSLDNRAQGAFF.

The rearrangement joins TRBV5-1 to TRBJ2-5, with D possibly TRBD2 on 6 matching bases. The DNA end is more similar to TRBJ2-7, so the J call may be wrong. CDR1 SGHRS and CDR2 YFSETQ come from the germline V gene. This CDR3 spans 15 amino acids. The CDR3 protein is CASSLAAGISGEQYF. The CDR3 DNA is TGCGCCAGCAGCTTGGCCGCGGGAATCTCGGGCGAGCAGTACTTC.

This clone was seen a single time. V and J are TRBV19 and TRBJ2-3; 10 bases match TRBD2. The CDR3 contains 18 residues. J gave up 4 bases and V 3 bases, and 13 bases lay outside the gene matches. Germline loops: CDR1 LNHDA, CDR2 SQIVND (reference sequence). The CDR3 DNA reads TGTGCCAGTAGTATGGGGGGTCGGAGCGGGGGGGCCCCAGATACGCAGTATTTT. Its protein product is CASSMGGRSGGAPDTQYF.

The genes are TRBV5-4 and TRBJ1-1; perhaps TRBD1 as D (5 bases). Per the germline V gene, CDR1 is SGHNT and CDR2 is YYREEE (reference sequence). Trimming took off 0 bases at V and 12 bases at J, with 9 bases between the two ends. This CDR3 is 11 amino acids long. CDR3 coding DNA: TGTGCCAGCAGCTTGGGACAGCGAACTTTCTTT. Translated: CASSLGQRTFF. The full variable domain, its missing parts supplied by reference TRBV5-4 and TRBJ1-1, is ETGVTQSPTHLIKTRGQQVTLRCSSQSGHNTVSWYQQALGQGPQFIFQYYREEENGRGNFPPRFSGLQFPNYSSELNVNALELDDSALYLCASSLGQRTFFGQGTRLTVV.

This clone has just a few counts. The CDR3 sequence: CASSKGRRHQNTGELFF. In DNA form, the CDR3 reads TGTGCCAGCAGCAAAGGGAGGAGGCACCAGAACACCGGGGAGCTGTTTTTT. The V call is TRBV21-1, the J call TRBJ2-2; the table's TRBD2 call for D was not verified on the DNA. TRBV21-1 is designated a pseudogene. The CDR3 is 17 amino acids.

The chain links TRBV6-5 to TRBJ2-5, with 15 bases fitting TRBD2. The DNA end favors TRBJ2-7, so the J call may be wrong. CDR3 length: 15 residues. Germline lookup yields CDR1 MNHEY and CDR2 SVGAGI. CDR3 region: CATGTSGGPSYEQYF. The CDR3 DNA reads as TGTGCCACCGGGACTAGCGGGGGGCCCTCCTACGAGCAGTACTTC.

A remark on this clone: Without the conserved terminal phenylalanine or tryptophan, this CDR3 likely stems from a read error. Because the CDR3's place on the DNA is in doubt, the DNA is left out and the CDR3 is given as listed by TCRdb. The genes are TRBV5-1 and TRBJ1-1. The CDR3 totals 11 residues, both ends included. Per the germline V gene, CDR1 is SGHRS and CDR2 is YFSETQ. The CDR3 spells CASGLIRDGGV.

V and J are TRBV6-1 and TRBJ2-7, with 7 nucleotides matching TRBD1. Germline CDR1 MNHNS, CDR2 SASEGT. V shed 7 bases and J 2 bases; nucleotides not matched to a gene: 5. The CDR3 is 13 amino acids. The CDR3 region has the DNA TGTGCCAGCAATAACAGGGGCACCTACGAGCAGTACTTC. It encodes CASNNRGTYEQYF.